This record concerns one T cell receptor beta chain sequence. What it recognizes is unknown. The data were taken from a study of graft-versus-host responses after intestinal transplantation. About the research overall: Anti-thymocyte globulin induction preceded three to four years of tacrolimus and steroid maintenance in all recipients.

Using immunoSEQ multiplex PCR, the repertoire was profiled, and TCRdb retains in-frame clones only, with some absent. The sample has some 110,000 clones; around 92% are singletons. The J segment lost 3 bases and the V segment lost 1 base, leaving 7 bases of the junction unmatched. The CDR3 has 17 residues. CDR1 is PRHDT and CDR2 is FYEKMQ in the germline V gene (reference sequence). This chain connects TRBV13 to TRBJ2-4, with 9 bases that match TRBD1. The sample was unstimulated CD8+ T cells sorted from spleen or lymph node cells, taken before transplant. The sequence derives from a human donor who was the organ donor for an intestinal transplant. The CDR3 nucleotides read TGTGCCAGCAGCTTAGCCCCCCCGACAGGGGGCAAAAACATTCAGTACTTC. It encodes CASSLAPPTGGKNIQYF.